What follows are 24 T cell receptor beta chains derived from one specimen sequenced in a study of spatial heterogeneity in lung cancer. In TCRdb, the 5' RACE reads were re-called with MiXCR into one record per CDR3 protein. The profile shows fewer than 40,000 distinct CDR3 sequences, 7.5% of them singletons. Specified time point: sample taken at primary tumor resection. The specimen comprised PBMCs, sampled at surgery. The receptors originated from a male donor with early-stage non-small cell lung cancer.

Only a few counts were recorded for this clonotype. The V and J genes are TRBV27 and TRBJ1-5, with D tentatively TRBD1 (5 bases). The V gene's germline CDR1 is MNHEY and CDR2 SMNVEV (reference sequence). Trimming removed 3 bases at V and 6 bases at J, with 15 bases between. The CDR3 contains 15 residues. The CDR3 loop reads CASSFGTGEGQPQHF. CDR3 sequence (DNA): TGTGCCAGCAGTTTCGGGACGGGGGAAGGTCAGCCCCAGCATTTT.

J is TRBJ1-1 and V is TRBV2; D is ambiguous. CDR1 and CDR2 from the germline V gene are SNHLY and FYNNEI. The V and J ends lost 6 bases and 0 bases respectively, with 8 bases between them. The CDR3 consists of 13 residues. CDR3 sequence reads: CASRRDMNTEAFF. The CDR3 nucleotides are TGTGCCAGCAGGAGAGACATGAACACTGAAGCTTTCTTT.

This clonotype has at least ten counts. The chain uses TRBV7-2 and TRBJ2-1, with 11 bases aligning to TRBD1. Germline V CDR1 and CDR2: SGHTA, FQGNSA. V gave up 6 bases and J gave up 8 bases; unmatched junction bases: 6. The CDR3 consists of 14 residues. CDR3 region: CASSRTGGADEQFF. The CDR3 nucleotides read TGTGCCAGCAGTAGGACAGGGGGCGCGGATGAGCAGTTCTTC.

Ten or more counts support this clonotype. V is TRBV6-5 and J is TRBJ2-7; 8 nucleotides agree with TRBD2. J was trimmed by 7 bases and V by 6 bases; bases with no gene match: 11. The CDR3 sequence is 14 residues long. Germline V gene lookup returns CDR1 MNHEY and CDR2 SVGAGI. The CDR3 is CASRYRGGQSEQYF. Here the CDR3 DNA reads TGTGCCAGCAGGTACCGGGGGGGCCAAAGTGAGCAGTACTTC.

This clonotype came up many times. The chain links TRBV5-1 to TRBJ1-1; D perhaps matches TRBD1 (5 bases). The ends were cut back, 0 bases at V and 0 bases at J, with 9 bases in the middle. Germline values: CDR1 SGHRS, CDR2 YFSETQ. The CDR3 is 15 residues long. The chain's CDR3 is CASSLERRVNTEAFF. For the CDR3, the DNA is TGCGCCAGCAGCTTGGAACGCAGGGTGAACACTGAAGCTTTCTTT.

The chain recombines TRBV4-3 with TRBJ1-4; TRBD1 matches at 9 bases. This CDR3 spans 16 amino acids. V dropped 4 bases and J dropped 8; count of bases not matched to a gene: 11. Germline CDR1 LGHNA, CDR2 YSLEER. Here the CDR3 reads CASSPHRGRREEKLFF. CDR3 DNA: TGCGCCAGCAGCCCTCACAGGGGGCGTCGGGAGGAAAAACTGTTTTTT.

Note on this clonotype: One end of the junction does not line up with germline, which may come from a read error. The rearrangement links TRBV29-1 to TRBJ2-1, with unresolved D. Germline CDR1 and CDR2: SQVTM and ANQGSEA. The CDR3 runs to 15 residues. CDR3 residues: CSVHEVGRTYNGQFF. Written as DNA, the CDR3 is TGCAGCGTCCATGAAGTCGGGCGCACCTACAATGGGCAGTTCTTC.

This clonotype was detected many times. The chain couples TRBV6-5 to TRBJ2-5; no clear D. V lost 10 bases and J lost 5, with 17 bases in between. The germline V gene has CDR1 MNHEY and CDR2 SVGAGI. The CDR3 loop spans 13 amino acids. The CDR3 coding sequence is TGTGCCATCTCAAGGCCCGAAGGGGAGACCCAGTACTTC. Amino acid sequence: CAISRPEGETQYF.

This clonotype was seen at least ten times. This chain joins TRBV29-1 and TRBJ1-2; perhaps TRBD1 as D (5 bases). The germline V gene has CDR1 SQVTM and CDR2 ANQGSEA. V was cut by 4 bases and J by 4 bases, with 10 bases left in between. This CDR3 is built from 12 residues. CDR3 sequence reads: CSVGGRAYGYTF. CDR3 sequence (DNA): TGCAGCGTTGGAGGCAGGGCCTATGGCTACACCTTC.

This clonotype has a count of ten or more. The chain uses TRBV7-9 and TRBJ1-1; TRBD1 aligns across 9 bases. V trimming: 7 bases; J trimming: 9 bases; junction bases outside the gene matches: 9. Germline V gene lookup returns CDR1 SEHNR and CDR2 FQNEAQ (reference sequence). This CDR3 has 13 amino acids. The CDR3, as DNA: TGTGCCAGCAACCAAGACAGGGGGGAGAAAGCTTTCTTT. Protein: CASNQDRGEKAFF.

About this clonotype itself: Just one base apart from a much larger clone, this may be a read error. The V gene is TRBV3-1, the J gene TRBJ2-1, with D unresolved. Germline lookup yields CDR1 LGHDT and CDR2 YNNKEL (reference sequence). The CDR3 covers 12 residues. The chain's CDR3 is CAGSQDSREQFF. The CDR3 DNA reads TGTGCCGGCAGCCAAGATTCGCGAGAGCAGTTCTTC.

In its sample, this clonotype was seen many times. This chain links TRBV29-1 with TRBJ2-1; 9 positions match TRBD2. The junction had 8 bases not matched to a gene; V was cut back by 6 bases and J by 8 bases. The V gene's germline CDR1 is SQVTM and CDR2 ANQGSEA. This CDR3 has 13 residues. The CDR3 is CSVGLSGSHEQFF. DNA of the CDR3: TGCAGCGTCGGACTTAGCGGGAGTCATGAGCAGTTCTTC.

At least ten counts were recorded for this clonotype. This chain connects TRBV4-2 to TRBJ2-3, with 9 bases identical to TRBD1. The V gene end was trimmed by 4 bases and the J gene end by 3 bases; junction bases not matched to a gene: 5. This CDR3 has 15 amino acids. CDR1 and CDR2 (germline): LGHNA, YNFKEQ. The CDR3 region is CASSRDRVGTDTQYF. In DNA, the CDR3 is TGTGCCAGCAGCCGGGACAGGGTAGGGACAGATACGCAGTATTTT.

This clonotype was seen a few times. This chain joins TRBV7-9 and TRBJ1-1, with D possibly TRBD1 on 5 matching bases. CDR3 length: 12 residues. Germline assignment: CDR1 SEHNR and CDR2 FQNEAQ (reference sequence). V shed 5 bases and J shed 6 bases, with 10 bases lying between them. The CDR3: CASSLDTPEAFF. For the CDR3, the DNA is TGTGCCAGCAGCCTGGACACCCCTGAAGCTTTCTTT. Using reference TRBV7-9 and TRBJ1-1 for the parts outside the CDR3, the full variable domain is DTGVSQNPRHKITKRGQNVTFRCDPISEHNRLYWYRQTLGQGPEFLTYFQNEAQLEKSRLLSDRFSAERPKGSFSTLEIQRTEQGDSAMYLCASSLDTPEAFFGQGTRLTVV.

This clonotype was found a few times. The rearrangement links TRBV11-2 to TRBJ2-7; TRBD2 matches at 11 bases. The J segment lost 3 bases and the V segment lost 6 bases, leaving 4 bases of the junction unmatched. Germline CDR1 SGHAT, CDR2 FQNNGV. There are 14 residues in the CDR3. In DNA form, the CDR3 reads TGTGCCAGCAGTTTACTAGCGGGGGTCTACGAGCAGTACTTC. The encoded protein is CASSLLAGVYEQYF.

In regard to this clonotype: With a much larger clone just one base away, this may be a read error. The chain joins TRBV24-1 to TRBJ2-3; TRBD2 matches 9 bases. The V gene's germline CDR1 is KGHDR and CDR2 SFDVKD. The CDR3 has 15 amino acids. V shed 4 bases and J 5 bases; nucleotides not matched to a gene: 6. CDR3 sequence (DNA): TGTGCCACCAGTGACCGACTAGCGGCCATAGATACGCAGTATTTT. Protein product: CATSDRLAAIDTQYF.

This clonotype has a count of ten or more. V usage is TRBV6-1 and J usage is TRBJ2-5, with 7 bases aligning to TRBD2. Germline assignment: CDR1 MNHNS and CDR2 SASEGT. The CDR3 is made up of 15 amino acids. V lost 0 bases and J lost 6; bases outside the gene matches: 7. CDR3 protein: CASSEAGGVSQTQYF. Here the CDR3 DNA reads TGTGCCAGCAGTGAAGCGGGGGGGGTTTCACAGACCCAGTACTTC.

This clonotype came up many times. This chain uses TRBV10-3 with TRBJ2-2; D remains unclear. Trimming cost V 5 bases and J 1 base, with 2 bases left between them. The germline CDR1 and CDR2 sequences are ENHRY and SYGVKD. The CDR3 loop spans 12 amino acids. The CDR3 DNA follows: TGTGCCATCAGTAGGAACACCGGGGAGCTGTTTTTT. It translates to CAISRNTGELFF.

This clonotype turned up a few times. The genes are TRBV7-9 and TRBJ1-2; 11 nucleotides line up with TRBD1. Germline values: CDR1 SEHNR, CDR2 FQNEAQ (reference sequence). J lost 8 bases, V lost 0 bases, and 5 bases had no gene match. This CDR3 has 15 residues. CDR3 sequence reads: CASSLAGQGAGGYTF. DNA for the CDR3: TGTGCCAGCAGCTTAGCAGGACAGGGGGCTGGAGGCTACACCTTC.

This clonotype is labeled hyperexpanded. The chain links TRBV4-3 to TRBJ2-6, with 7 nucleotides matching TRBD1. CDR3 length: 21 residues. Germline V gene lookup returns CDR1 LGHNA and CDR2 YSLEER. V gave up 0 bases and J gave up 0 bases; unmatched junction bases: 14. The chain's CDR3 is CASSQDQGRDSLFSGANVLTF. CDR3 DNA sequence: TGCGCCAGCAGCCAAGATCAGGGAAGGGACAGCTTGTTCTCTGGGGCCAACGTCCTGACTTTC.

Note on this clonotype: At one boundary the junction diverges from the germline segment, which might be a read error. V usage is TRBV7-8 and J usage is TRBJ2-2; tentatively, D is TRBD2 (5 bases). This CDR3 comprises 14 residues. Germline CDR1 is SGHVS and CDR2 is FQNEAQ. CDR3 sequence reads: CTSSSPAGAGELFF. The DNA of the CDR3 is TGTACCAGCAGCTCCCCCGCGGGCGCCGGGGAGCTGTTTTTT.

This clonotype has at least ten counts. The V and J genes are TRBV30 and TRBJ2-7; a weak D match, TRBD1 (6 bases). Trimming stripped 3 bases from V and 4 bases from J, with 10 bases between. CDR3 length equals 12 residues. The germline V gene encodes CDR1 GTSNPN and CDR2 SVGIG (reference sequence). The CDR3: CAWSTQGYEQYF. CDR3 bases: TGTGCCTGGAGCACACAGGGTTACGAGCAGTACTTC.

This clonotype has at least ten counts. This chain connects TRBV7-2 to TRBJ2-3; 7 nucleotides agree with TRBD2. CDR3 length: 13 residues. Germline CDR1 and CDR2: SGHTA and FQGNSA. V lost 5 bases and J lost 2; bases outside the gene matches: 1. The CDR3 DNA follows: TGTGCCAGCAGCAGGGACTACACAGATACGCAGTATTTT. Translating it yields CASSRDYTDTQYF.

In its sample, this clonotype was seen many times. In DNA form, the CDR3 reads TGTGCCAGCAGCATACAGGGTGGCGAGCAGTACGTC. Its translation: CASSIQGGEQYV. The rearrangement joins TRBV7-9 to TRBJ2-7; D is perhaps TRBD1 (6 bases). The CDR3 has 12 amino acids. Trimming pared 5 bases from V and 6 bases from J, leaving 11 bases between. Germline values: CDR1 SEHNR, CDR2 FQNEAQ (reference sequence).